A single sample is the source of the 3 T cell receptor beta chains below, sequenced in a study of blood T cell repertoires in COVID-19. Profiling relied on immunoSEQ multiplex PCR, and the TCRdb table lists in-frame clones only, not all of them. The sample records roughly 250,000 clones, about 83% being singletons. Material: PBMCs or T cells enriched from blood (not recorded which). These receptors came from a woman in her forties or fifties who had recovered from COVID-19.

V is TRBV20-1 and J is TRBJ1-2, with TRBD1 as a possible D gene (5 bases). The germline V gene encodes CDR1 DFQATT and CDR2 SNEGSKA (reference sequence). The CDR3 is 11 residues long. V was shortened by 1 base and J by 13 bases, with 13 bases between the two germline ends. CDR3 bases: TGCAGTGCTAGAGTTGGGGCCCTCCTCACCTTC. Its protein is CSARVGALLTF.

The gene calls are TRBV11-3 and TRBJ2-1, with 7 bases identical to TRBD1. This CDR3 has 17 amino acids. Germline loops: CDR1 SGHNT, CDR2 YENEEA. The junction had 10 bases not matched to a gene; V was cut back by 0 bases and J by 5 bases. CDR3 loop: CASSLDLIGRGNNEQFF. The CDR3 DNA is TGTGCCAGCAGCTTAGATCTCATTGGCAGGGGGAACAATGAGCAGTTCTTC.

The V gene is TRBV30, the J gene TRBJ1-5, with D perhaps matching TRBD1 (5 bases). V was shortened by 2 bases and J by 2 bases, with 13 bases between the two germline ends. This CDR3 region has 15 residues. Germline loops: CDR1 GTSNPN, CDR2 SVGIG (reference sequence). CDR3: CAWSRAGNGNQPQHF. CDR3 DNA sequence: TGTGCCTGGAGTAGGGCAGGGAACGGCAATCAGCCCCAGCATTTT.